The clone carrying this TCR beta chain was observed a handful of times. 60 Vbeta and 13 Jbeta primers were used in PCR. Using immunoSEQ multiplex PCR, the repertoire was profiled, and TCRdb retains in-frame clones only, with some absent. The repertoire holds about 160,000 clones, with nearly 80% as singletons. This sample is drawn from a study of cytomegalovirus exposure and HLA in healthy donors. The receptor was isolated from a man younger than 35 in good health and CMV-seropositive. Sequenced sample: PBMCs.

CDR3 sequence: CASSEVSGSLTDTQYF. The CDR3 region has the DNA TGTGCCAGCAGTGAAGTGTCCGGGAGCCTGACAGATACGCAGTATTTT. The chain combines TRBV6-1 with TRBJ2-3, with a weak D call TRBD2 (6 bases). The CDR3 is 16 residues long. The germline gives CDR1 MNHNS, CDR2 SASEGT. The V end lost 1 base, the J end lost 3 bases, and 14 bases lay between the germline ends.